Following are 14 T cell receptor beta chains from one sample sequenced in a study of T cell repertoires in cytomegalovirus infection. For these TCRs, the target antigens are not known. TCRdb redid the calling of the reads with MiXCR, one entry per CDR3 protein. The sample shows approximately 1,000,000 distinct CDR3 sequences, 31% of them seen only once. This specimen was cultured CD8+ T cells from PBMCs, taken from culture after CMV antigen stimulation. Receptors were obtained from a human donor in good health (CMV status not recorded). Some clones in this sample may be carry-over from other donors' samples.

The CDR3, as DNA: TGTGCCAGCAGTCTCCGGGGGATTGACACTGAAGCTTTCTTT. It yields the protein CASSLRGIDTEAFF. The chain combines TRBV27 with TRBJ1-1; maybe TRBD1 (5 bases). From germline, CDR1 is MNHEY and CDR2 SMNVEV (reference sequence). Deletions cut 5 bases from V and 3 bases from J, with 13 bases between. The CDR3 contains 14 residues.

The V call is TRBV29-1, the J call TRBJ2-5; TRBD1 is a possible D gene (7 bases). Trimming left V 1 base short and J 1 base short, with 13 bases between. CDR1 and CDR2 from the germline V gene are SQVTM and ANQGSEA. CDR3 length: 15 residues. DNA of the CDR3: TGCAGCGTTGAAGCAGGAGGGACAGCCCAAGAGACCCAGTACTTC. Translated, it gives CSVEAGGTAQETQYF.

This clonotype has more than one count but fewer than ten. J is TRBJ1-1 and V is TRBV6-5; TRBD1 matches at 7 bases. The CDR3 runs 15 residues. Germline CDR1 and CDR2: MNHEY and SVGAGI. The V and J ends lost 5 bases and 0 bases, in that order; junction bases with no gene match: 6. CDR3 in amino acids: CASSRTTGMNTEAFF. CDR3 in DNA: TGTGCCAGCAGTCGAACGACAGGGATGAACACTGAAGCTTTCTTT.

The V call is TRBV7-9, the J call TRBJ2-2; D is possibly TRBD1 (5 bases). The CDR3 sequence is 17 residues long. Germline CDR1 and CDR2: SEHNR and FQNEAQ (reference sequence). V was cut by 1 base and J by 7 bases, with 19 bases left in between. DNA for the CDR3: TGTGCCAGCAGCTTAGACGGGCAGGGCCCCAGGGACGGGGAGCTGTTTTTT. It codes for CASSLDGQGPRDGELFF.

The chain combines TRBV10-1 with TRBJ1-6; a possible D gene is TRBD1 (6 bases). Germline V gene sequence: CDR1 WNHNN, CDR2 SYGVQD (reference sequence). Trimming took off 6 bases at V and 7 bases at J, with 16 bases between the two ends. This CDR3 contains 15 residues. The CDR3 coding sequence is TGCGCCAGCAGCGCCGAGGGGGGTGGCAATTCACCCCTCCACTTT. Translated, it gives CASSAEGGGNSPLHF.

This chain uses TRBV10-1 with TRBJ1-1; no firm D call. Germline lookup yields CDR1 WNHNN and CDR2 SYGVQD (reference sequence). Trimming took 2 bases from V and 10 from J, leaving 11 bases between them. The CDR3 runs 12 residues. CDR3 nucleotide sequence: TGCGCCAGCAGTGAGCCAGGAGGGAGAGCTTTCTTT. Residues: CASSEPGGRAFF.

V and J are TRBV4-1 and TRBJ2-3; perhaps D is TRBD1 or TRBD2 (5 bases each). Trimming stripped 0 bases from V and 5 bases from J, with 15 bases between. The germline V gene has CDR1 MGHRA and CDR2 YSYEKL. The CDR3 has 16 amino acids. As DNA, the CDR3 is TGCGCCAGCAGCCAAGAGGGTAGGGGAGTGGGAGATACGCAGTATTTT. Translation: CASSQEGRGVGDTQYF.

In DNA form, the CDR3 reads TGTGCCAGTAGGCCCCGGGACGGTATTTCTAACTATGGCTACACCTTC. Translation gives CASRPRDGISNYGYTF. This rearrangement joins TRBV19 to TRBJ1-2; D perhaps matches TRBD1 (5 bases). The CDR3 contains 16 residues. Germline CDR1 LNHDA, CDR2 SQIVND (reference sequence). The V end lost 6 bases, the J end lost 0 bases, and 17 bases lay between the germline ends.

This clonotype was seen more than once but under ten times. The chain carries TRBV7-9 and TRBJ1-1; D might be TRBD1 (5 bases). The germline gives CDR1 SEHNR, CDR2 FQNEAQ (reference sequence). V was pared by 6 bases and J by 6 bases, with 11 bases between. The CDR3 length is 12 residues. This CDR3 is CASRAGSAEAFF. The CDR3 nucleotides are TGTGCCAGCAGAGCAGGGTCGGCTGAAGCTTTCTTT.

This chain links TRBV27 with TRBJ2-1; D is undetermined. The CDR3 runs to 15 residues. Trimming pared 3 bases from V and 8 bases from J, leaving 17 bases between. CDR1 and CDR2 from the germline V gene are MNHEY and SMNVEV (reference sequence). CDR3 sequence: CASSLDGGNLYEQFF. The CDR3 coding sequence is TGTGCCAGCAGTTTGGACGGTGGTAATCTGTATGAGCAGTTCTTC.

This clonotype was detected once. The chain uses TRBV6-8 and TRBJ1-6; 8 bases align to TRBD1. The V gene end was trimmed by 2 bases and the J gene end by 0 bases; junction bases not matched to a gene: 9. CDR1 and CDR2 from the germline V gene are MNHGY and SAAAGT. The length of the CDR3 is 19 residues. CDR3 protein: CASSYGQGAMSSYNSPLHF. In nucleotides, the CDR3 is TGTGCCAGCAGTTACGGTCAGGGGGCCATGAGCTCCTATAATTCACCCCTCCACTTT.

The V gene is TRBV14, the J gene TRBJ2-1, with 10 bases aligning to TRBD2. J lost 3 bases, V lost 3 bases, and 14 bases had no gene match. The CDR3 loop spans 19 amino acids. The germline gives CDR1 SGHDN, CDR2 FVKESK. CDR3 sequence reads: CASSQSGGAFASFYNEQFF. CDR3 DNA sequence: TGTGCCAGCAGCCAGAGCGGGGGGGCTTTCGCCAGCTTCTACAATGAGCAGTTCTTC.

The chain employs TRBV6-1 and TRBJ2-1; TRBD2 matches at 9 bases. After removal of 5 bases from V and 8 bases from J, the junction contained 10 bases not matched to a gene. The CDR3 has 15 residues. Germline loops: CDR1 MNHNS, CDR2 SASEGT. In DNA form, the CDR3 reads TGTGCCAGCAGTATAACAGCGGGGGGCCAGGATGAGCAGTTCTTC. Translation: CASSITAGGQDEQFF.

In this sample, this clonotype turned up many times. V gene TRBV7-9 combines with J gene TRBJ1-1, with D perhaps TRBD1 (5 bases). The V gene lost 5 bases and the J gene lost 5 bases, with 12 bases spanning the gap. The CDR3 consists of 13 residues. CDR1 and CDR2 (germline): SEHNR, FQNEAQ (reference sequence). CDR3 nucleotide sequence: TGTGCCAGCAGCCCCCCGGGGGGGACTGAAGCTTTCTTT. Amino acid sequence: CASSPPGGTEAFF.